A few counts support the clone carrying this T cell receptor beta chain. The protocol was immunoSEQ multiplex PCR, while the TCRdb copy is restricted to in-frame clones and leaves out a portion. The sample lists 50,000 or so clones, about 94% seen once, with around 22% in the top ten. This specimen belongs to a study of control samples from healthy donors and cancer patients. V lost 10 bases and J 6 bases, leaving 16 bases between the germline ends. This CDR3 region has 12 residues. From germline, CDR1 is MNHNY and CDR2 SVGAGI (reference sequence). The sequenced sample was PBMCs. The chain joins TRBV6-6 to TRBJ2-7, with TRBD2 as a possible D gene (6 bases). The receptor's source is a woman aged 45-65 years with head and neck cancer. The CDR3 is CATRRGGTEQYF. Written as DNA, the CDR3 is TGTGCCACCCGTCGTGGAGGGACCGAGCAGTACTTC.